A selection of T cell receptor beta chains follows, all from one sample in a study of cytomegalovirus exposure and HLA in healthy donors. Here immunoSEQ multiplex PCR was the method, and the copy in TCRdb shows in-frame clones only, minus some. The table records 150,000 to 200,000 clones, around 84% of them present only once. The material sequenced was PBMCs. The receptors shown here come from a woman in her fifties or sixties in good health and CMV-seropositive. Both conserved end residues are part of each CDR3. The order of the fields is V gene, J gene, D gene, clone size, CDR3 DNA, CDR3 protein. A D gene is named only where the DNA matches it firmly. Some rows mark clone size as missing; the rest say once, few, many or name a class of expanded clone.

TRBV19	TRBJ2-3	.	.	TGTGCCAGTACCAAGGGACTGATCACAGATACGCAGTATTTT	CASTKGLITDTQYF
TRBV29-1	TRBJ1-2	.	.	TGCAGCGCCCCAGGGCAGGGAAGCTATGGCTACACCTTC	CSAPGQGSYGYTF
TRBV6-1	TRBJ1-5	.	.	TGTGCCAGCAGTGAGCCAGGGCTGGTGCCCCAGCATTTT	CASSEPGLVPQHF
TRBV2	TRBJ2-7	.	.	TGTGCCAGCAGACTCACAGTTACCTACGAGCAGTACTTC	CASRLTVTYEQYF
TRBV28	TRBJ2-5	.	few	TGTGCCAGCAGTTTCCAGGGGCCGCTACAAGAGACCCAGTACTTC	CASSFQGPLQETQYF
TRBV27	TRBJ2-7	.	.	TGTGCCAGCAGTCCCTCGACTAGTTACGAGCAGTACTTC	CASSPSTSYEQYF
TRBV2	TRBJ2-1	TRBD1	.	TGTGCCACCAAACCCGGGACAGGGAACGATGAGCAGTTCTTC	CATKPGTGNDEQFF
TRBV7-9	TRBJ2-1	TRBD2	.	TGTGCCAGCAGCTTTGATTTTTCGCTAGCGGGGGTAAAAGAGCAGTTCTTC	CASSFDFSLAGVKEQFF
TRBV7-3	TRBJ2-1	TRBD2	.	TGTGCCAGCAGCTTGGGAGGGGGTAGCGGGGGGTTCAATGAGCAGTTCTTC	CASSLGGGSGGFNEQFF
TRBV19	TRBJ2-7	.	.	TGTGCCAGTAGTATAATGACAGGAACCTACGAGCAGTACTTC	CASSIMTGTYEQYF
TRBV15	TRBJ2-3	TRBD2	.	TGTGCCACCAGCAGGCAGACTAGCGGGGGTTTGACGCAGTATTTT	CATSRQTSGGLTQYF
TRBV7-2	TRBJ2-7	.	.	TGTGCCAGCAGCTTAGCGCAGGGTATCTCCTACGAGCAGTACTTC	CASSLAQGISYEQYF
TRBV7-2	TRBJ1-5	.	.	TGTGCCAGCAGTTATATGGGGGGTAACAATCAGCCCCAGCATTTT	CASSYMGGNNQPQHF
TRBV5-8	TRBJ1-3	.	few	TGTGCCAGCAGCTTGTCGGCCGCCAGGGTGGGAAACACCATATATTTT	CASSLSAARVGNTIYF
TRBV5-1	TRBJ2-1	TRBD2	.	TGCGCCAGCAGCTCGGCCGGGCGGGGGGGCGAACACAATGAGCAGTTCTTC	CASSSAGRGGEHNEQFF
TRBV7-2	TRBJ2-5	.	.	TGTGCCAGCAGCACCCGGGAGACCCAGTACTTC	CASSTRETQYF
TRBV27	TRBJ2-2	.	.	TGTGCCAGCAGACCTCAGGGCAGGAACACCGGGGAGCTGTTTTTT	CASRPQGRNTGELFF
TRBV15	TRBJ2-2	.	.	TGTGCCACCAGCAGCGGGGGGCCTAACGCCGGGGAGCTGTTTTTT	CATSSGGPNAGELFF
TRBV7-2	TRBJ2-2	.	.	TGTGCCAGCAGCTCCCCTGGGGGCGCACGAACCGGGGAGCTGTTTTTT	CASSSPGGARTGELFF
TRBV7-2	TRBJ2-3	TRBD2	.	TGTGCCAGCAGCTTTGGTAGCGGGGCAAGCACAGATACGCAGTATTTT	CASSFGSGASTDTQYF
TRBV10-2	TRBJ2-1	TRBD2	.	TGCGCCAGTCAGACTAGCGGGGTTTCGAATGAGCAGTTCTTC	CASQTSGVSNEQFF
TRBV10-3	TRBJ2-3	.	.	TGTGCCATCAGTGTTGGGGGCAGCACAGATACGCAGTATTTT	CAISVGGSTDTQYF
TRBV6-1	TRBJ1-5	.	once	TGTGCCAGCAGTCTCCGACAGTCCAGTCAGCCCCAGCATTTT	CASSLRQSSQPQHF
TRBV10-2	TRBJ1-1	.	few	TGCGCCAGCAGTCAGAATCCTTCCCGAGGCGGTGAAGCTTTCTTT	CASSQNPSRGGEAFF
TRBV5-8	TRBJ1-5	.	.	TGTGCCAGCAGCTTGTGGGGGGAAGGGAACAATCAGCCCCAGCATTTT	CASSLWGEGNNQPQHF
TRBV9	TRBJ2-2	TRBD2	once	TGTGCCAGCAGCGTAGGTGCGGGGGGAACGTCCGGGGAGCTGTTTTTT	CASSVGAGGTSGELFF
TRBV6-4	TRBJ1-3	.	few	TGTGCCAGCAGACATTCCGGAGGCCAATCTGGAAACACCATATATTTT	CASRHSGGQSGNTIYF
TRBV6-1	TRBJ1-3	.	few	TGTGCCAGCAGTGGCTATGGTGGAAACACCATATATTTT	CASSGYGGNTIYF
TRBV2	TRBJ1-2	TRBD1	.	TGTGCCAGCAGTGAACAGGGACAGCGGGGGGGCTACACCTTC	CASSEQGQRGGYTF
TRBV6-5	TRBJ1-5	TRBD1	once	TGTGCCAGCAGTCCTACAGGGGGCGGTCAGCCCCAGCATTTT	CASSPTGGGQPQHF
TRBV15	TRBJ2-5	.	.	TGTGCCACCAGCAGAGAGACAACCCGAGAGACCCAGTACTTC	CATSRETTRETQYF
TRBV29-1	TRBJ2-3	TRBD1	.	TGCAGCGCCCCTCCACCGGGACAGGGATGGGATACGCAGTATTTT	CSAPPPGQGWDTQYF
TRBV9	TRBJ2-3	.	.	TGTGCCAGCAGCGTAGGACTTAGCACAGATACGCAGTATTTT	CASSVGLSTDTQYF
TRBV28	TRBJ2-1	TRBD2	.	TGTGCCAGCACTAAGCGGGGGAGGAGTGAGCAGTTCTTC	CASTKRGRSEQFF
TRBV28	TRBJ2-5	.	.	TGTGCCAGCAGTAAACCGAACAGGTACCAAGAGACCCAGTACTTC	CASSKPNRYQETQYF
TRBV9	TRBJ1-6	.	.	TGTGCCAGCAGCGCGACGGGGGAATCCTATAATTCACCCCTCCACTTT	CASSATGESYNSPLHF
TRBV21-1	TRBJ2-7	.	.	TGTGCCAGCAGCAACCGGGACAGGGATAACGAGCAGTACTTC	CASSNRDRDNEQYF
TRBV5-6	TRBJ1-5	.	.	TGTGCCAGCAGCGCAGGGGACGGGCGATATAGCAATCAGCCCCAGCATTTT	CASSAGDGRYSNQPQHF
TRBV7-8	TRBJ2-6	.	.	TGTGCCAGCAGCTTAGGAGGACAGATACCATTTATGTCTGGGGCCAACGTCCTGACTTTC	CASSLGGQIPFMSGANVLTF